A selection of T cell receptor beta chains follows, all from one sample in a study of molecular identifiers for immune sequencing clone quantification. Using its own MiXCR run on the PCR reads, TCRdb lists one record per CDR3 protein. The table includes 550,000 to 750,000 distinct CDR3 sequences, about 20% detected once. Sequenced: naive CD8+ T cells from blood, with Jurkat cell RNA spiked in. These receptors came from a human donor in good health. Some libraries in this study had Jurkat cell RNA spiked in. The CDR3 runs from the conserved cysteine through the conserved F or W. Fields, in order: J gene, D gene, clone size, V gene, CDR3 DNA, CDR3 protein. The D gene is left open where the match is weak. Size is stated for part of the rows, as once, few or many counts, or as a class when the clone is expanded.

>TRBJ2-1|TRBD2|NA|TRBV28
TGTGCCAGCAGTTTACTGACGGGAGGGACGTTCGGCAATGAGCAGTTCTTC
CASSLLTGGTFGNEQFF
>TRBJ2-2|NA|many|TRBV13
TGTGCCAGCAGCTTAGTGGGGACATCGAACACCGGGGAGCTGTTTTTT
CASSLVGTSNTGELFF
>TRBJ2-1|NA|NA|TRBV9
TGTGCCGGCAGCCAGGACTGGGGCAGGGTAGATGAGCAGTTCTTC
CAGSQDWGRVDEQFF
>TRBJ1-1|NA|NA|TRBV4-1
TGCGCCAGCAGCCAGGGGGGGGGGGGGGGGCCTGAAGCTTTCTTT
CASSQGGGGGPEAFF
>TRBJ2-1|NA|many|TRBV7-9
TGTGCCAGCAGCTTAGTTACTAGCAATGAGCAGTTCTTC
CASSLVTSNEQFF
>TRBJ1-1|NA|many|TRBV7-9
TGTGCCAGCAGCTTAGAGACAAGTATAACTTTCTTT
CASSLETSITFF
>TRBJ2-1|NA|few|TRBV7-6
TGTGCCAGCAGTCCCGAGGGAAGTCTCTACAATGAGCAGTTCTTC
CASSPEGSLYNEQFF
>TRBJ1-1|NA|many|TRBV16
TGTGCCAGCAGCCAATCCGTCGTTGCGGGGACTGAAGCTTTCTTT
CASSQSVVAGTEAFF
>TRBJ1-1|NA|many|TRBV7-9
TGTGCCAGCAGCCCTCCCGGCAGTGTGAACACTGAAGCTTTCTTT
CASSPPGSVNTEAFF
>TRBJ1-4|NA|NA|TRBV7-6
TGTGCCGGCAGCTTAGAAAGGGTGGGGGATGCAACTAATGAAAAACTGTTTTTT
CAGSLERVGDATNEKLFF
>TRBJ2-6|NA|many|TRBV28
TGTGCCAGCAAATCCTCTGGGGCCAACGTCCTGACTTTC
CASKSSGANVLTF
>TRBJ2-2|TRBD2|few|TRBV19
TGTGCCAGTATTCTAAGGCCGGTCGGGACTAGCGAGAACACCGGGGAGCTGTTTTTT
CASILRPVGTSENTGELFF
>TRBJ2-7|NA|many|TRBV9
TGTGCCAGCAGCACAACGGTCGAGGTGTACGAGCAGTACTTC
CASSTTVEVYEQYF
>TRBJ1-3|NA|many|TRBV4-3
TGCGCCAGCAGCCAAGTTAACGCAGGAACGAGCTCTGGAAACACCATATATTTT
CASSQVNAGTSSGNTIYF
>TRBJ2-6|TRBD1|few|TRBV7-9
TGTGCCAGCAGCTTAGTTAACAGGGGTGAGCTCTCTGGGGCCAACGTCCTGACTTTC
CASSLVNRGELSGANVLTF
>TRBJ2-7|NA|many|TRBV6-5
TGTGCCAGCAGTTATAACCAGGGAATCTACGAGCAGTACTTC
CASSYNQGIYEQYF
>TRBJ2-7|TRBD2|NA|TRBV20-1
TGCAGTGCCCGCGGGGGGAGCGGGGGGCCCTACTCCTACGAGCAGTACTTC
CSARGGSGGPYSYEQYF
>TRBJ2-7|NA|NA|TRBV11-2
TGTGCCAGCAGCTCCGCGGGCAGGCCGTACTACGAGCAGTACTTC
CASSSAGRPYYEQYF
>TRBJ1-2|TRBD1|many|TRBV6-2/TRBV6-3
TGTGCCAGCAACTCAATCCGGGACAGCACTAACTATGGCTACACCTTC
CASNSIRDSTNYGYTF
>TRBJ1-1|NA|many|TRBV28
TGTGCCGTCTCAGGGATTCGGAACACTGAAGCTTTCTTT
CAVSGIRNTEAFF
>TRBJ2-5|TRBD1|many|TRBV13
TGTGCCAGCAGGCACTGGGACAGACAAGAGACCCAGTACTTC
CASRHWDRQETQYF
>TRBJ2-5|NA|many|TRBV7-2
TGTGCCAGCAAGGGTTTATACAGGGAAGAGACCCAGTACTTC
CASKGLYREETQYF
>TRBJ2-3|NA|many|TRBV12-3/TRBV12-4
TGTGCCAGCAGTTGGGCCTCAGGAGGGGTCACAGATACGCAGTATTTT
CASSWASGGVTDTQYF
>TRBJ1-2|NA|many|TRBV29-1
TGCAGCGTTGACCCGAGACCGAACCAAAACTATGGCTACACCTTC
CSVDPRPNQNYGYTF
>TRBJ2-3|TRBD2|few|TRBV7-6
TGTGCCAGCAGCCATAGCGGGGGGTACACAGATACGCAGTATTTT
CASSHSGGYTDTQYF
>TRBJ1-6|TRBD1|few|TRBV6-5
TGTGCCAGCAGTCCCGAGGACAGGGGGTTCTATAATTCACCCCTCCACTTT
CASSPEDRGFYNSPLHF
>TRBJ2-2|NA|NA|TRBV20-1
TGCAGTGCGCAGGACGGGGGATACACCGGGGAGCTGTTTTTT
CSAQDGGYTGELFF
>TRBJ2-3|TRBD2|many|TRBV16
TGTGCCAGCAGCCAATCGCGACTAGCGAGCACAGATACGCAGTATTTT
CASSQSRLASTDTQYF
>TRBJ2-7|TRBD1|few|TRBV27
TGTGCCAGCAGTTTCTCCGCCGGGACAGGGGGTTACGAGCAGTACTTC
CASSFSAGTGGYEQYF
>TRBJ2-3|TRBD1|many|TRBV7-6
TGTGCCAGCAGCTTAGCGTCGGGACAGGGGGCAGATACGCAGTATTTT
CASSLASGQGADTQYF
>TRBJ2-5|NA|many|TRBV29-1
TGCAGCGTTGAACTAGTAGGGGTCCAAGAGACCCAGTACTTC
CSVELVGVQETQYF
>TRBJ1-1|NA|few|TRBV6-5
TGTGCCAGCAGTCCTACAGCGCGAGGGAACACTGAAGCTTTCTTT
CASSPTARGNTEAFF
>TRBJ2-7|NA|NA|TRBV6-2/TRBV6-3
TGTGCCAGCAGTTACACGCAGCACTACGGGCAGTACTTC
CASSYTQHYGQYF
>TRBJ2-2|NA|NA|TRBV7-9
TGTGCCAGCAGCCTCGAGGAGAGCACGAAGACCGGGGAGCTGTTTTTT
CASSLEESTKTGELFF
>TRBJ2-5|NA|few|TRBV14
TGTGCCAGCAGCCAGTTCCCAGCGGAGGGCTCTAGAGAGACCCAGTACTTC
CASSQFPAEGSRETQYF
>TRBJ2-7|TRBD2|few|TRBV4-1
TGCGCCAGCAGAGTGACTAGCGGCTCCTACGAGCAGTACTTC
CASRVTSGSYEQYF
>TRBJ1-5|NA|many|TRBV20-1
TGCAGTGCTAGTTCCTCCAGGGTCGGCAATCAGCCCCAGCATTTT
CSASSSRVGNQPQHF
>TRBJ2-3|NA|many|TRBV24-1
TGTGCCACCAGTGGCGCGGACCAGAAAACCCCAGATACGCAGTATTTT
CATSGADQKTPDTQYF
>TRBJ2-7|NA|NA|TRBV7-9
TGTGCCAGCAGCCCTGGTTGGGTTGAGGACCACGAGCAGTACTTC
CASSPGWVEDHEQYF
>TRBJ2-7|TRBD1|many|TRBV7-9
TGTGCCAGCAGCTCCACAGGGGGCTTCTACGAGCAGTACTTC
CASSSTGGFYEQYF
>TRBJ2-1|NA|few|TRBV5-1
TGCGCCAGCAGTCCTAGTACCGGGATTGGCTCCTACAATGAGCAGTTCTTC
CASSPSTGIGSYNEQFF
>TRBJ2-2|TRBD2|few|TRBV7-8
TGTGCCAGCAGCTTAATATTGGCGGGGGGAAACACCGGGGAGCTGTTTTTT
CASSLILAGGNTGELFF
>TRBJ1-2|NA|many|TRBV7-9
TGTGCCAGCAGCTCCGCGACAGCAAACTATGGCTACACCTTC
CASSSATANYGYTF
>TRBJ2-4|NA|many|TRBV25-1
TGTGCCAGCAGTGAATGGTCAGAAGCCAAAAACATTCAGTACTTC
CASSEWSEAKNIQYF
>TRBJ2-5|NA|NA|TRBV19
TGTGCCACCGGATGGCGGGAGACCCAGTACTTC
CATGWRETQYF
>TRBJ2-7|NA|NA|TRBV28
TGTGCCACCTCGGACATGGGGTCCTACGAGCAGCACTTC
CATSDMGSYEQHF
>TRBJ2-5|TRBD1|few|TRBV3-1
TGTGCCAGCAGCCAGATCGGGACAGCTACATACCAAGAGACCCAGTACTTC
CASSQIGTATYQETQYF
>TRBJ1-4|NA|NA|TRBV28
TGTGCCAGCAGACGTCCTGTTGGAAAACTGTTTTTT
CASRRPVGKLFF
>TRBJ2-5|TRBD2|few|TRBV15
TGTGCCACCAGCAGAGATAGACGGTTCCTAGCGGAAGGGGAGACCCAGTACTTC
CATSRDRRFLAEGETQYF
>TRBJ2-3|NA|NA|TRBV30
TGTGCCTTGAATAAGGGCACAGCAGATACGCAGTATTTT
CALNKGTADTQYF
>TRBJ1-4|NA|many|TRBV3-1
TGTGCCAGCAGCGCATGGAGCGAAAAACTGTTTTTT
CASSAWSEKLFF
>TRBJ2-3|NA|few|TRBV5-6
TGTGCCAGCAGCTTCCGGCCACCCCTAGATACGCAGTATTTT
CASSFRPPLDTQYF
>TRBJ2-7|TRBD2|many|TRBV27
TGTGCCAGGACCGGGGCTAGCGGGGCTACGGCGTACGAGCAGTACTTC
CARTGASGATAYEQYF
>TRBJ2-7|NA|NA|TRBV12-3/TRBV12-4
TGTGCCAGCAGTCGGGACAACTCCTACGAGCGGTACTTC
CASSRDNSYERYF